The 18 T cell receptor beta chains below come from one sample, sequenced in a study of yellow fever vaccine responses in identical twins. TCRdb re-called the RT-PCR reads with MiXCR, one entry per CDR3 protein. The data contain thousands of distinct CDR3 sequences, 70% to 90% of them singletons. Specimen: T cells from blood (PBMCs), unsorted or a sorted subset (not recorded which), collected before or after yellow fever vaccination (not recorded which). These receptors all come from a young woman who received the yellow fever vaccine.

V usage is TRBV12-3 or TRBV12-4 and J usage is TRBJ2-3, with 8 bases that match TRBD2. J was trimmed by 2 bases and V by 6 bases; bases with no gene match: 4. The CDR3 is 14 residues long. This CDR3 reads CASSFGGATDTQYF. DNA for the CDR3: TGTGCCAGCAGCTTCGGGGGGGCCACAGATACGCAGTATTTT.

The chain joins TRBV11-1 to TRBJ1-1; D not resolved. Germline CDR1 is SGHAT and CDR2 is FQDESV (reference sequence). The CDR3 has 13 amino acids. Trimming took 5 bases from V and 4 from J, leaving 11 bases between them. CDR3 coding DNA: TGTGCCAGCAGCCCTGCAAGAGGCACTGAAGCTTTCTTT. Residues: CASSPARGTEAFF.

This clonotype was picked up one time. This sequence joins TRBV7-9 and TRBJ2-5, with D uncertain. V lost 10 bases, J lost 5 bases, and 8 bases lay in between. CDR1 and CDR2 (germline): SEHNR, FQNEAQ (reference sequence). This CDR3 is 10 amino acids long. The CDR3 sequence: CATLLETQYF. CDR3 nucleotides: TGTGCCACCTTACTGGAGACCCAGTACTTC.

This sequence joins TRBV6-1 and TRBJ1-1, with unresolved D. The V end lost 6 bases, the J end lost 2 bases, and 13 bases lay between the germline ends. Germline-derived CDR1 and CDR2 are MNHNS and SASEGT. The CDR3 is made up of 14 amino acids. DNA for the CDR3: TGTGCCAGCAGCAAATCACATGAAAACACTGAAGCTTTCTTT. This gives the protein CASSKSHENTEAFF.

This clonotype was observed once. The V gene is TRBV5-6, the J gene TRBJ2-1; TRBD2 matches 7 bases. CDR3 length equals 14 residues. The germline CDR1 and CDR2 sequences are SGHDT and YYEEEE. V lost 4 bases, J lost 7 bases, and 8 bases stayed unmatched. The CDR3 loop is CASSRGVLGNEQFF. CDR3 nucleotides: TGTGCCAGCAGCCGGGGGGTACTCGGGAATGAGCAGTTCTTC. Combining the CDR3 with reference TRBV5-6 and TRBJ2-1 gives the whole variable domain DAGVTQSPTHLIKTRGQQVTLRCSPKSGHDTVSWYQQALGQGPQFIFQYYEEEERQRGNFPDRFSGHQFPNYSSELNVNALLLGDSALYLCASSRGVLGNEQFFGPGTRLTVL.

The rearrangement joins TRBV7-9 to TRBJ2-3, with D uncertain. CDR3 length equals 13 residues. The germline CDR1 and CDR2 sequences are SEHNR and FQNEAQ (reference sequence). Between the trimmed V and J ends, which lost 0 bases and 5 bases, there was a span of 6 bases. CDR3 coding DNA: TGTGCCAGCAGCTTAGCGCCTCTAGATACGCAGTATTTT. Its protein product is CASSLAPLDTQYF.

The V and J genes are TRBV29-1 and TRBJ1-4; D gene ambiguous. Per germline, CDR1 SQVTM and CDR2 ANQGSEA. CDR3 length: 11 amino acids. V shed 7 bases and J shed 6 bases, with 9 bases lying between them. The CDR3 DNA follows: TGCAGCGCGACAACCTATGAAAAACTGTTTTTT. Protein product: CSATTYEKLFF.

This rearrangement joins TRBV20-1 to TRBJ2-1; D unresolved. Per germline, CDR1 DFQATT and CDR2 SNEGSKA (reference sequence). Trimming took off 5 bases at V and 3 bases at J, with 8 bases between the two ends. The CDR3 spans 12 residues. The CDR3 here is CSADGRYNEQFF. DNA for the CDR3: TGCAGTGCTGACGGCCGCTACAATGAGCAGTTCTTC.

The chain uses TRBV25-1 and TRBJ1-2; D may be TRBD1 (5 bases). V shed 6 bases and J shed 4 bases, with 15 bases lying between them. This CDR3 contains 14 residues. Germline-derived CDR1 and CDR2 are MGHDK and SYGVNS. CDR3: CASRVHGTFYGYTF. As DNA, the CDR3 is TGTGCCAGCAGGGTACACGGGACTTTCTATGGCTACACCTTC.

The chain is built from TRBV20-1 and TRBJ2-4, with 8 bases that match TRBD2. The V gene's germline CDR1 is DFQATT and CDR2 SNEGSKA (reference sequence). The CDR3 totals 14 residues. V was pared by 4 bases and J by 4 bases, with 6 bases of the junction left unmatched. The CDR3 sequence: CSAILGGDKNIQYF. The DNA for the CDR3 is TGCAGTGCTATTCTCGGGGGGGATAAAAACATTCAGTACTTC.

The rearrangement joins TRBV12-3 or TRBV12-4 to TRBJ2-3; TRBD2 aligns across 11 bases. Unmatched junction bases numbered 8, after V lost 3 bases and J lost 6 bases. There are 16 residues in the CDR3. In DNA, the CDR3 is TGTGCCAGCAGTTTGGTAGCGGGAGGGCCCAGGGATACGCAGTATTTT. Translation: CASSLVAGGPRDTQYF.

The chain recombines TRBV4-1 with TRBJ1-1; 7 bases are shared with TRBD1. Trimming at V came to 1 base and at J to 2 bases, leaving 7 bases not matched to a gene. This CDR3 is built from 16 residues. CDR1 is MGHRA and CDR2 is YSYEKL in the germline V gene. This chain's CDR3 is CASSQAVDRENTEAFF. In nucleotides, the CDR3 is TGCGCCAGCAGCCAAGCGGTCGACAGGGAAAACACTGAAGCTTTCTTT.

V gene TRBV18 combines with J gene TRBJ2-7; 7 bases fit TRBD1. The CDR3 is made up of 15 amino acids. Per germline, CDR1 KGHSH and CDR2 LQKENI. CDR3 residues: CASSPTRQGNYEQYV. Here the CDR3 DNA reads TGTGCCAGCTCACCTACTAGACAGGGCAATTACGAGCAATACGTC.

The chain combines TRBV11-1 with TRBJ1-6, with a possible D match to TRBD1 (6 bases). Trimming cost V 7 bases and J 5 bases, with 12 bases left between them. This CDR3 has 14 residues. In germline, CDR1 is SGHAT, CDR2 FQDESV (reference sequence). CDR3 sequence reads: CASKPDRNNSPLHF. CDR3 bases: TGTGCCAGCAAACCGGACAGAAATAATTCACCCCTCCACTTT.

This chain joins TRBV11-3 and TRBJ2-7, with a possible D match to TRBD1 (7 bases). Per germline, CDR1 SGHNT and CDR2 YENEEA. The V and J ends lost 4 bases and 1 base respectively, with 23 bases between them. The CDR3 is 18 residues long. The CDR3 region is CASSSDYWDSNLSYEQYV. The CDR3 region has the DNA TGTGCCAGCAGCTCGGACTATTGGGACAGTAATCTTTCCTACGAGCAGTACGTC.

The chain recombines TRBV28 with TRBJ2-7, with D unresolved. The CDR3 is 12 amino acids. The V gene's germline CDR1 is MDHEN and CDR2 SYDVKM. With 4 bases removed from V and 6 bases from J, the gap between germline ends came to 10 bases. The CDR3 is CASSSRGREQYF. The CDR3 DNA is TGTGCCAGCAGTTCAAGAGGACGCGAGCAGTACTTC.

The V call is TRBV28, the J call TRBJ2-3; D not certain. In germline, CDR1 is MDHEN, CDR2 SYDVKM. The CDR3 covers 13 residues. V was pared by 6 bases and J by 3 bases, with 10 bases between. The CDR3 reads CASRQSTTDTQYF. The CDR3 nucleotides are TGTGCCAGCAGGCAGAGCACGACAGATACGCAGTATTTT.

The J gene is TRBJ2-3, the V gene TRBV3-1, with TRBD2 matching over 9 bases. Trimming cost V 5 bases and J 10 bases; bases outside gene matches: 10. This CDR3 contains 14 residues. The V gene's germline CDR1 is LGHDT and CDR2 YNNKEL (reference sequence). CDR3 region: CASSTRGIAGAQYF. CDR3 nucleotide sequence: TGTGCCAGCAGCACCCGGGGGATAGCGGGGGCGCAGTATTTT.